What follows are 24 T cell receptor beta chains derived from one specimen sequenced in a study of blood T cell repertoires in COVID-19. Generated by immunoSEQ multiplex PCR, the TCRdb table keeps only in-frame clones and is missing some. The sample includes about 280,000 clones, over 75% of them seen just once. The sample taken for sequencing was peripheral blood. These receptors originate from a human donor in a cohort sampled during active COVID-19.

The J gene is TRBJ1-1, the V gene TRBV30; 8 bases agree with TRBD1. J was trimmed by 9 bases and V by 8 bases; bases with no gene match: 11. This CDR3 comprises 12 residues. Germline V gives CDR1 GTSNPN, CDR2 SVGIG (reference sequence). In nucleotides, the CDR3 is TGTGCCGCGAGGAACGGACAGGGCCAAGCTTTCTTT. This sequence encodes CAARNGQGQAFF.

The chain uses TRBV28 and TRBJ1-1; D is ambiguous. The germline gives CDR1 MDHEN, CDR2 SYDVKM. Trimming removed 6 bases at V and 10 bases at J, with 15 bases between. This CDR3 has 12 residues. The CDR3 spells CASRLLSRRAFF. CDR3 sequence (DNA): TGTGCCAGCAGACTACTTTCTAGACGAGCTTTCTTT. Full variable domain (remainder filled in from reference TRBV28 and TRBJ1-1): DVKVTQSSRYLVKRTGEKVFLECVQDMDHENMFWYRQDPGLGLRLIYFSYDVKMKEKGDIPEGYSVSREKKERFSLILESASTNQTSMYLCASRLLSRRAFFGQGTRLTVV.

The sample holds a few counts of this clone. This chain joins TRBV5-4 and TRBJ1-1; 7 bases align to TRBD1. Germline V gene lookup returns CDR1 SGHNT and CDR2 YYREEE (reference sequence). V lost 1 base, J lost 1 base, and 4 bases stayed unmatched. This CDR3 region has 15 residues. CDR3: CASSLQTGTNTEAFF. Written as DNA, the CDR3 is TGTGCCAGCAGCTTGCAGACAGGGACGAACACTGAAGCTTTCTTT.

The chain links TRBV6-5 to TRBJ1-5, with 8 bases matching TRBD1. J lost 1 base, V lost 6 bases, and 5 bases had no gene match. This CDR3 region has 15 residues. Germline V gene lookup returns CDR1 MNHEY and CDR2 SVGAGI. The CDR3 DNA follows: TGTGCCAGCAGCCCCGACAGGGGAAGCAATCAGCCCCAGCATTTT. This encodes CASSPDRGSNQPQHF.

The chain has TRBV30 and TRBJ1-2, with 10 bases aligning to TRBD1. CDR1 and CDR2 from the germline V gene are GTSNPN and SVGIG (reference sequence). CDR3 size: 12 residues. The V gene end was trimmed by 2 bases and the J gene end by 7 bases; junction bases not matched to a gene: 1. CDR3 sequence: CAWSWDRGGYTF. The CDR3 nucleotides are TGTGCCTGGAGTTGGGACAGGGGTGGCTACACCTTC.

The chain has TRBV6-6 and TRBJ2-1; 13 bases line up with TRBD2. CDR1 and CDR2 from the germline V gene are MNHNY and SVGAGI (reference sequence). CDR3 length: 16 residues. V lost 6 bases to trimming and J lost 5 bases; unmatched junction nucleotides: 7. This CDR3 reads CASRTTGTSGNNEQFF. The CDR3 nucleotides read TGTGCCAGCAGAACTACCGGGACTAGCGGGAACAATGAGCAGTTCTTC.

Note on this clone: Germline and junction disagree at one end, which may indicate a read error. V usage is TRBV27 and J usage is TRBJ2-1, with D uncertain. The CDR3 length is 12 residues. CDR1 and CDR2 from the germline V gene are MNHEY and SMNVEV (reference sequence). The CDR3 here is CASSLSRGEQFF. CDR3 coding DNA: TGTGCCAGCAGTCTATCAAGAGGTGAGCAGTTCTTC.

The sample holds one count of this clone. This chain uses TRBV6-2 or TRBV6-3 with TRBJ2-1; 12 bases are shared with TRBD2. This CDR3 has 17 amino acids. V shed 6 bases, J shed 8 bases, and the junction held 14 bases outside the gene matches. Germline CDR1 is MNHEY and CDR2 is SVGEGT. The CDR3 region is CASSSPMTSGSSDEQFF. In DNA form, the CDR3 reads TGTGCCAGCAGCTCCCCGATGACTAGCGGGAGCTCCGATGAGCAGTTCTTC.

V is TRBV7-2 and J is TRBJ2-2; D perhaps matches TRBD1 (5 bases). Trimming stripped 6 bases from V and 5 bases from J, with 13 bases between. The CDR3 spans 14 residues. Germline loops: CDR1 SGHTA, CDR2 FQGNSA. The CDR3 DNA sequence: TGTGCCAGCAGTATTGGGGCAGGGACCGGGGAGCTGTTTTTT. Its protein product is CASSIGAGTGELFF.

The chain combines TRBV7-2 with TRBJ1-2, with a weak D call TRBD1 (6 bases). This CDR3 contains 15 residues. Germline CDR1 reads SGHTA; CDR2 reads FQGNSA. Trimming took 0 bases from V and 4 from J, leaving 12 bases between them. The CDR3 protein is CASSLARGPIYGYTF. For the CDR3, the DNA is TGTGCCAGCAGCTTAGCGCGGGGGCCCATCTATGGCTACACCTTC.

In this sample, this clone turned up once. This chain connects TRBV9 to TRBJ2-1, with D unresolved. The CDR3 is made up of 13 amino acids. Trimming took 4 bases from V and 8 from J, leaving 13 bases between them. Germline CDR1 is SGDLS and CDR2 is YYNGEE. The chain's CDR3 is CASSPPSNDEQFF. DNA for the CDR3: TGTGCCAGCAGCCCCCCGAGCAATGATGAGCAGTTCTTC.

The table lists this clone with a count of one. This specimen includes other DNA sequences encoding the same CDR3. The rearrangement links TRBV6-5 to TRBJ2-1; a weak D match, TRBD1 (6 bases). Trimming took off 5 bases at V and 0 bases at J, with 11 bases between the two ends. The CDR3 runs 15 residues. Germline V gene lookup returns CDR1 MNHEY and CDR2 SVGAGI. This chain's CDR3 is CASSTDRSSYNEQFF. The DNA of the CDR3 is TGTGCCAGCAGTACCGACAGGAGCTCCTACAATGAGCAGTTCTTC.

V is TRBV6-1 and J is TRBJ2-7; TRBD1 agrees at 7 bases. CDR3 length: 15 amino acids. The V segment lost 1 base and the J segment 5 bases; nucleotides outside the gene matches: 8. Germline V gene sequence: CDR1 MNHNS, CDR2 SASEGT. The CDR3 loop reads CASSEEGAPSHEQYF. Here the CDR3 DNA reads TGTGCCAGCAGTGAAGAGGGGGCCCCTTCTCACGAGCAGTACTTC.

The chain uses TRBV5-1 and TRBJ2-5; tentatively, D is TRBD2 (5 bases). The V gene's germline CDR1 is SGHRS and CDR2 YFSETQ. V was clipped by 0 bases and J by 2 bases, with 14 bases between them. The CDR3 sequence is 16 residues long. The CDR3 spells CASSLGGRGTQETQYF. The CDR3 region has the DNA TGCGCCAGCAGCTTGGGAGGTCGGGGTACTCAAGAGACCCAGTACTTC.

This chain links TRBV28 with TRBJ2-2; a possible D gene is TRBD1 (6 bases). Trimming cost V 7 bases and J 4 bases, with 13 bases left between them. Germline CDR1 and CDR2: MDHEN and SYDVKM. The CDR3 consists of 14 residues. The DNA of the CDR3 is TGTGCCAGCACGTCAGGGGTTCTCACCGGGGAGCTGTTTTTT. This encodes CASTSGVLTGELFF.

The rearrangement links TRBV28 to TRBJ2-7, with 8 bases aligning to TRBD1. Trimming took 2 bases from V and 5 from J; bases not matched to a gene: 14. Germline values: CDR1 MDHEN, CDR2 SYDVKM. The length of the CDR3 is 17 residues. The CDR3 bases are TGTGCCAGCAGTTTAGGGGACAGGCTCAGTAGTTTCAACGAGCAGTACTTC. This gives the protein CASSLGDRLSSFNEQYF.

This chain links TRBV28 with TRBJ2-3; no firm D call. The germline V gene has CDR1 MDHEN and CDR2 SYDVKM. The CDR3 loop spans 11 amino acids. Between the trimmed V and J ends, which lost 3 bases and 6 bases, there was a span of 4 bases. In nucleotides, the CDR3 is TGTGCCAGCAGTTTCAGGGATACGCAGTATTTT. It specifies CASSFRDTQYF.

This clone has only a few counts. The rearrangement uses TRBV7-3 and TRBJ2-2; D remains unclear. Deletions cut 5 bases from V and 6 bases from J, with 7 bases between. Germline V CDR1 and CDR2: SGHTA, FQGTGA. This CDR3 spans 12 amino acids. CDR3: CASSPMSGELFF. In DNA form, the CDR3 reads TGTGCCAGCAGCCCAATGTCCGGGGAGCTGTTTTTT.

This rearrangement joins TRBV7-7 to TRBJ2-5; 10 nucleotides align to TRBD2. V gave up 5 bases and J gave up 2 bases; unmatched junction bases: 8. This CDR3 contains 16 residues. Germline V lookup: CDR1 SSHAT, CDR2 FNYEAQ (reference sequence). The CDR3: CASSASATSGQETQYF. DNA for the CDR3: TGTGCCAGCAGCGCCAGTGCGACTAGCGGGCAAGAGACCCAGTACTTC.

This clone was picked up one time. V usage is TRBV7-9 and J usage is TRBJ2-1; TRBD2 is a possible D gene (7 bases). The germline V gene encodes CDR1 SEHNR and CDR2 FQNEAQ (reference sequence). Trimming took off 1 base at V and 12 bases at J, with 22 bases between the two ends. The CDR3 has 16 residues. CDR3 nucleotide sequence: TGTGCCAGCAGCTTAGAGGCGGGAAGGGGGGGTTACGGGCAGTTCTTC. This sequence encodes CASSLEAGRGGYGQFF.

The CDR3 coding sequence is TGTGCCACCGCGGGACAGGGTGAGCATCAGCCCCAGCATTTT. It yields the protein CATAGQGEHQPQHF. The V call is TRBV19, the J call TRBJ1-5, with 9 bases aligning to TRBD1. V lost 10 bases to trimming and J lost 5 bases; unmatched junction nucleotides: 9. The CDR3 consists of 14 residues. Per the germline V gene, CDR1 is LNHDA and CDR2 is SQIVND (reference sequence).

The chain uses TRBV28 and TRBJ1-5; 9 bases map to TRBD1. V was clipped by 4 bases and J by 7 bases; unmatched bases: 11. The germline CDR1 and CDR2 sequences are MDHEN and SYDVKM. The CDR3 contains 16 residues. The CDR3: CASSWVGGQGRQPQHF. In DNA, the CDR3 is TGTGCCAGCAGTTGGGTTGGGGGACAGGGCAGACAGCCCCAGCATTTT.

The chain uses TRBV3-1 (or the pseudogene TRBV3-2) and TRBJ2-7; 13 bases agree with TRBD2. In germline, CDR1 is LGHDT, CDR2 YNNKEL (reference sequence). The CDR3 consists of 16 residues. V shed 1 base and J 2 bases; nucleotides not matched to a gene: 2. The chain's CDR3 is CASSQVGLAGPYEQYF. Here the CDR3 DNA reads TGTGCCAGCAGCCAAGTGGGACTAGCGGGACCCTACGAGCAGTACTTC.

V usage is TRBV29-1 and J usage is TRBJ2-7; possibly TRBD2 for D (5 bases). The CDR3 consists of 12 residues. V lost 4 bases and J lost 0, with 7 bases in between. Germline CDR1 reads SQVTM; CDR2 reads ANQGSEA. CDR3 in amino acids: CSVGEPSYEQYF. Written as DNA, the CDR3 is TGCAGCGTTGGGGAGCCCTCCTACGAGCAGTACTTC.